This T cell receptor (beta chain) comes out of a study of blood T cell repertoires in COVID-19. Looking at the study overall: Sources were T cells, B-cell-depleted T cells, or PBMCs; the material itself was cDNA or gDNA.

The data were produced by immunoSEQ multiplex PCR, yet TCRdb's version contains in-frame clones alone and is incomplete. The table has 240,000 or so clones, roughly 86% seen once; the top ten hold 2.5% to 3.5%. The CDR3 is 14 amino acids. The V end lost 0 bases, the J end lost 10 bases, and 15 bases lay between the germline ends. Germline CDR1 and CDR2: MGHRA and YSYEKL. The TCR originated in a woman in her 30s who had recovered from COVID-19. This sequence joins TRBV4-1 and TRBJ1-1, with D unclear. The sample consisted of peripheral blood. In DNA, the CDR3 is TGCGCCAGCAGCCAAGAGGGGAGGATCTGGGGAGCTTTCTTT. This translates into CASSQEGRIWGAFF.